This TCR beta chain derives from a study of Graves' ophthalmopathy and Graves' hyperthyroidism. This CDR3 has 13 residues. Trimming cost V 4 bases and J 7 bases, with 11 bases left between them. Germline values: CDR1 MNHEY, CDR2 SVGEGT. Study-wide points: Most expanded clonotypes from thyroid (those above 0.001 frequency) were also found in blood.

In donors with ophthalmopathy, activity was moderate-to-severe, with CAS ≥3, NOSPECS ≥4 and duration under 3 months. Establishment of the diagnosis relied upon clinical symptoms, serum thyroxine, TRAb, thyroid ultrasound and orbital computed tomography. There are many counts of this clonotype. Its antigen is not known. TCR beta CDR3 regions were amplified from RNA transcripts. First-round RT-PCR employed HTBI primers, with a second-round multiplex PCR after it. Each CDR3 protein is one row after TCRdb ran MiXCR on the multiplex PCR reads. This sample has approximately 330,000 distinct CDR3 sequences, with about a sixth found just once.

This receptor was taken from an adult man with Graves' ophthalmopathy. The rearrangement links TRBV6-2 or TRBV6-3 to TRBJ1-5; a possible D gene is TRBD1 (6 bases). The specimen sequenced was peripheral blood. Here the CDR3 reads CASSSGAGQPQHF. DNA of the CDR3: TGTGCCAGCAGTTCAGGGGCAGGGCAGCCCCAGCATTTT.